Following are 18 T cell receptor beta chains from one sample sequenced in a study of T cells in Graves' hyperthyroidism and ophthalmopathy. Amplification of TCR beta CDR3 regions used RNA as the template. During a first-round RT-PCR of the TCR CDR3, the HTBI primer set was used. TCRdb reanalysed the multiplex PCR reads using MiXCR and keeps one entry per CDR3 protein. The repertoire consists of about 640,000 distinct CDR3 sequences, with about 14% occurring once and the leading ten covering around 13%. Sequencing used blood. The source is a woman aged 45-65 years with Graves' ophthalmopathy.

V and J are TRBV5-1 and TRBJ2-7; no clear D. V lost 0 bases and J lost 0, with 10 bases in between. Germline V lookup: CDR1 SGHRS, CDR2 YFSETQ. The CDR3 loop spans 15 amino acids. CDR3 sequence: CASSLDQTISYEQYF. For the CDR3, the DNA is TGCGCCAGCAGCTTGGATCAGACAATCTCCTACGAGCAGTACTTC.

At least ten counts were recorded for this clonotype. The rearrangement joins TRBV29-1 to TRBJ1-1; D is perhaps TRBD1 (6 bases). V lost 5 bases and J lost 0, with 13 bases in between. The germline CDR1 and CDR2 sequences are SQVTM and ANQGSEA. The CDR3 spans 14 residues. The CDR3, as DNA: TGCAGCGTTCAAACCGGGACACTGAACACTGAAGCTTTCTTT. Amino acid sequence: CSVQTGTLNTEAFF.

The sample holds many counts of this clonotype. The chain recombines TRBV7-9 with TRBJ2-3; D is perhaps TRBD1 (5 bases). The V and J ends lost 5 bases and 1 base respectively, with 13 bases between them. Germline loops: CDR1 SEHNR, CDR2 FQNEAQ (reference sequence). The CDR3 sequence is 15 residues long. The CDR3 loop reads CASSPLMGRTDTQYF. CDR3 nucleotide sequence: TGTGCCAGCAGCCCACTCATGGGGCGCACAGATACGCAGTATTTT.

This clonotype occurred many times. The genes are TRBV18 and TRBJ2-1; D possibly matches TRBD1 or TRBD2 (5 bases each). This CDR3 comprises 19 residues. The germline CDR1 and CDR2 sequences are KGHSH and LQKENI. Trimming took 2 bases from V and 1 from J, leaving 21 bases between them. CDR3 in DNA: TGTGCCAGCTCACCAAAGGGTCCGGGGCTCGGCGGTTCCTACAATGAGCAGTTCTTC. Its protein product is CASSPKGPGLGGSYNEQFF.

The chain has TRBV15 and TRBJ2-1; D possibly corresponds to TRBD1 (5 bases). Germline CDR1 reads LNHNV; CDR2 reads YYDKDF (reference sequence). The CDR3 is made up of 15 amino acids. Between the trimmed V and J ends, which lost 1 base and 5 bases, there was a span of 12 bases. This chain's CDR3 is CATSRGGGTNNEQFF. In DNA form, the CDR3 reads TGTGCCACCAGCAGAGGGGGCGGAACAAACAATGAGCAGTTCTTC.

This clonotype was seen a handful of times. The genes are TRBV7-9 and TRBJ1-2; 7 bases are a match to TRBD1. CDR3 length: 15 residues. With 5 bases clipped from V and 8 bases from J, the junction kept 14 bases outside the gene matches. The germline V gene has CDR1 SEHNR and CDR2 FQNEAQ (reference sequence). The CDR3 bases are TGTGCCAGCAGCCTAGGACAGGTTCAGTCGAACGGCTACACCTTC. Its protein is CASSLGQVQSNGYTF. Full variable domain (remainder filled in from reference TRBV7-9 and TRBJ1-2): DTGVSQNPRHKITKRGQNVTFRCDPISEHNRLYWYRQTLGQGPEFLTYFQNEAQLEKSRLLSDRFSAERPKGSFSTLEIQRTEQGDSAMYLCASSLGQVQSNGYTFGSGTRLTVV.

In its sample, this clonotype was seen a few times. This chain links TRBV5-1 with TRBJ1-2; D gene uncertain. In germline, CDR1 is SGHRS, CDR2 YFSETQ. Trimming stripped 4 bases from V and 0 bases from J, with 7 bases between. The length of the CDR3 is 13 residues. CDR3 sequence (DNA): TGCGCCAGCAGCGTGCAGACTAACTATGGCTACACCTTC. Its protein is CASSVQTNYGYTF.

This clonotype showed up just a few times. A much larger clone is a single base away; this may be a read error. V usage is TRBV30 and J usage is TRBJ1-1; D possibly corresponds to TRBD1 (5 bases). CDR3 length: 13 amino acids. Germline V gene data show CDR1 as GTSNPN and CDR2 as SVGIG (reference sequence). Trimming pared 0 bases from V and 6 bases from J, leaving 11 bases between. The CDR3 nucleotides are TGTGCCTGGAGTGTACGGGGCAGTCCTGAAGCTTTCTTT. This translates into CAWSVRGSPEAFF.

The chain has TRBV27 and TRBJ2-5; 7 bases map to TRBD1. This CDR3 contains 20 residues. The germline CDR1 and CDR2 sequences are MNHEY and SMNVEV (reference sequence). With V trimmed by 5 bases and J by 1 base, 22 bases remained unmatched. CDR3 protein: CASSHLMGRDSAAVQETQYF. The CDR3 nucleotides are TGTGCCAGCAGTCACCTGATGGGCAGGGACAGCGCGGCGGTCCAAGAGACCCAGTACTTC.

This chain links TRBV27 with TRBJ1-4; D gene uncertain. V lost 5 bases and J lost 8, with 21 bases in between. Germline values: CDR1 MNHEY, CDR2 SMNVEV (reference sequence). CDR3 length: 16 residues. The CDR3 loop is CASSALLAGYQEKLFF. DNA for the CDR3: TGTGCCAGCAGTGCCCTCCTAGCGGGGTATCAGGAAAAACTGTTTTTT.

The table lists this clonotype with many counts. V gene TRBV20-1 combines with J gene TRBJ2-7, with unresolved D. Germline V gives CDR1 DFQATT, CDR2 SNEGSKA (reference sequence). The CDR3 runs 14 residues. Trimming pared 3 bases from V and 1 base from J, leaving 13 bases between. The CDR3 sequence: CSARAGGKSYEQYF. CDR3 nucleotide sequence: TGCAGTGCTAGGGCTGGCGGCAAATCCTACGAGCAGTACTTC.

This clonotype was counted many times. CDR3 sequence reads: CASRSPKPRGNTGELFF. CDR3 coding DNA: TGTGCCAGCAGGAGCCCTAAACCGAGGGGGAACACCGGGGAGCTGTTTTTT. The genes are TRBV6-1 and TRBJ2-2; D could derive from TRBD1 or TRBD2 (5 bases each). This CDR3 is built from 17 residues. Germline V CDR1 and CDR2: MNHNS, SASEGT. V lost 6 bases and J 1 base, leaving 18 bases between the germline ends.

V and J are TRBV5-6 and TRBJ1-4; D is possibly TRBD1 (5 bases). CDR1 SGHDT and CDR2 YYEEEE come from the germline V gene. This CDR3 region has 14 residues. The germline V and J ends were trimmed by 0 bases and 9 bases, with 12 bases remaining between them. The chain's CDR3 is CASSLARDGKKLFF. CDR3 DNA: TGTGCCAGCAGCTTGGCCAGGGATGGGAAAAAACTGTTTTTT.

This chain links TRBV28 with TRBJ1-4, with D unclear. The germline V gene encodes CDR1 MDHEN and CDR2 SYDVKM. Trimming shortened V by 2 bases and J by 4 bases, and 26 bases separated the two germline ends. The CDR3 runs 20 residues. CDR3 in amino acids: CASSLPFMAALDGYNEKLFF. The CDR3 DNA is TGTGCCAGCAGTTTACCTTTCATGGCTGCGCTGGACGGATATAATGAAAAACTGTTTTTT.

The chain joins TRBV18 to TRBJ1-1; maybe TRBD1 (5 bases). The V and J ends lost 6 bases and 10 bases respectively, with 18 bases between them. The V gene's germline CDR1 is KGHSH and CDR2 LQKENI. This CDR3 is 13 amino acids long. CDR3 region: CASSPEIQVGAFF. The CDR3 nucleotides read TGTGCCAGCTCCCCGGAGATACAGGTCGGAGCTTTCTTT.

This clonotype was seen at least ten times. The rearrangement links TRBV20-1 to TRBJ2-3; D gene ambiguous. The CDR3 loop spans 14 amino acids. V was pared by 3 bases and J by 1 base, with 11 bases between. CDR1 and CDR2 from the germline V gene are DFQATT and SNEGSKA (reference sequence). DNA of the CDR3: TGCAGTGCTAGTGTTGTCTTTGGCACAGATACGCAGTATTTT. Its translation: CSASVVFGTDTQYF.

This clonotype was seen at least ten times. The V and J genes are TRBV12-3 or TRBV12-4 and TRBJ2-3; 10 bases agree with TRBD2. CDR3 length: 16 amino acids. V lost 1 base to trimming and J lost 1 base; unmatched junction nucleotides: 2. The CDR3 sequence: CASSLDGTSGTDTQYF. DNA for the CDR3: TGTGCCAGCAGTTTAGACGGGACTAGCGGCACAGATACGCAGTATTTT.

This clonotype has a handful of counts. V usage is TRBV14 and J usage is TRBJ2-3; a weak D match, TRBD1 (6 bases). The CDR3 extends over 13 amino acids. Germline V gives CDR1 SGHDN, CDR2 FVKESK. Trimming cost V 7 bases and J 6 bases, with 14 bases left between them. The CDR3 protein is CASNIYRADTQYF. The CDR3 region has the DNA TGTGCCAGCAACATTTACAGGGCGGATACGCAGTATTTT.